This is a list of T cell receptor beta chains from one sample in a study of T cells in Graves' hyperthyroidism and ophthalmopathy. TCRdb called the multiplex PCR reads again in MiXCR, with one record for every CDR3 protein. Among about 420,000 distinct CDR3 sequences listed, approximately 15% were seen once. Sequencing used blood. The receptor source for this set is a woman younger than 30 with Graves' hyperthyroidism. The CDR3 runs from the conserved cysteine through the conserved F or W. D genes are given only for firm matches. Size is omitted from some rows. Given values are once, few, many or a class for expanded clones.

V	J	size	D	CDR3	DNA
TRBV4-3	TRBJ1-1	few	.	CASSQDSGNTEAFF	TGCGCCAGCAGCCAAGATTCGGGGAACACTGAAGCTTTCTTT
TRBV2	TRBJ2-6	many	TRBD1	CASSEVRTGSGANVLTF	TGTGCCAGCAGTGAAGTACGGACAGGTTCTGGGGCCAACGTCCTGACTTTC
TRBV6-1	TRBJ2-2	few	TRBD2	CASGLAETGELFF	TGTGCCAGCGGACTAGCGGAGACCGGGGAGCTGTTTTTT
TRBV4-3	TRBJ2-1	.	TRBD2	CASSQDPSSGGDNEQFF	TGCGCCAGCAGCCAAGATCCGTCTAGCGGGGGGGACAATGAGCAGTTCTTC
TRBV27	TRBJ2-5	.	TRBD1	CASNPGQGAEETQYF	TGTGCCAGCAACCCGGGACAGGGGGCAGAAGAGACCCAGTACTTC
TRBV12-3/TRBV12-4	TRBJ2-2	.	.	CASGDLFSPGELFF	TGTGCCAGCGGGGACCTTTTTTCTCCCGGGGAGCTGTTTTTT
TRBV20-1	TRBJ2-1	many	.	CSARNSQGRNRGSYNEQFF	TGCAGTGCTAGAAATAGCCAGGGGCGGAACAGAGGGTCCTACAATGAGCAGTTCTTC
TRBV14	TRBJ2-7	.	TRBD2	CAGSQDRLAGRQYF	TGTGCCGGCAGCCAAGATCGGCTAGCGGGTCGGCAGTACTTC
TRBV5-1	TRBJ1-2	.	.	CASSLWPGEGYGYTF	TGCGCCAGCAGCTTGTGGCCAGGGGAGGGCTATGGCTACACCTTC
TRBV6-1	TRBJ2-1	many	.	CASSALWASLNEQFF	TGTGCCAGCAGTGCCCTCTGGGCTAGCCTCAATGAGCAGTTCTTC
TRBV9	TRBJ1-6	many	.	CASSVAGDHLNSPLHF	TGTGCCAGCAGCGTAGCAGGGGACCACCTGAATTCACCCCTCCACTTT
TRBV12-3/TRBV12-4	TRBJ1-1	many	TRBD1	CASRRQGRGRTEAFF	TGTGCCAGCAGAAGACAGGGCCGCGGACGCACTGAAGCTTTCTTT
TRBV7-3	TRBJ2-3	few	.	CASSLNQGIGTDTQYF	TGTGCCAGCAGCTTAAATCAGGGTATCGGCACAGATACGCAGTATTTT
TRBV28	TRBJ2-5	few	TRBD1	CASSSTGAGTQYF	TGTGCCAGCAGCTCGACAGGGGCTGGGACCCAGTACTTC
TRBV10-1	TRBJ1-2	.	.	CASSKRADYGYTF	TGCGCCAGCAGCAAACGAGCGGACTATGGCTACACCTTC
TRBV20-1	TRBJ1-2	many	.	CSARDPQQGDHYGYTF	TGCAGTGCTAGAGATCCCCAACAAGGGGACCACTATGGCTACACCTTC
TRBV2	TRBJ2-7	many	.	CASSAGTFYEQYF	TGTGCCAGCAGCGCCGGGACTTTCTACGAGCAGTACTTC
TRBV6-2/TRBV6-3	TRBJ2-1	few	.	CASRPPQTSYNEQFF	TGTGCCAGCAGACCCCCCCAGACTAGCTACAATGAGCAGTTCTTC
TRBV18	TRBJ2-7	many	.	CASSLSSGTPTYEQYF	TGTGCCAGCTCGCTAAGCTCCGGGACACCGACTTACGAGCAGTACTTC
TRBV4-1	TRBJ2-3	few	TRBD2	CASSQPAGGSTDTQYF	TGCGCCAGCAGCCAACCAGCGGGAGGAAGCACAGATACGCAGTATTTT
TRBV20-1	TRBJ2-7	many	TRBD2	CSATTSGGSYEQYF	TGCAGTGCGACGACTAGCGGGGGTTCCTACGAGCAGTACTTC
TRBV3-1	TRBJ2-1	few	TRBD2	CASRPTRLAGGPEEQFF	TGTGCCAGCAGGCCCACTCGACTAGCGGGAGGGCCAGAAGAGCAGTTCTTC
TRBV3-1	TRBJ1-1	many	.	CASSQDPTAQEAFF	TGTGCCAGCAGCCAAGATCCGACCGCCCAAGAAGCTTTCTTT
TRBV10-3	TRBJ1-6	many	.	CAIGKTGTENSPLHF	TGTGCCATAGGGAAAACCGGGACGGAAAATTCACCCCTCCACTTT
TRBV28	TRBJ2-1	many	TRBD1	CASSFRDRPYNEQFF	TGTGCCAGCAGTTTCCGGGACAGGCCTTACAATGAGCAGTTCTTC
TRBV7-9	TRBJ2-3	few	.	CASSPWARGTDTQYF	TGTGCCAGCAGCCCCTGGGCAAGAGGGACAGATACGCAGTATTTT
TRBV5-1	TRBJ2-2	few	TRBD1	CASSALQGATGELFF	TGCGCCAGCAGCGCGTTGCAGGGGGCCACCGGGGAGCTGTTTTTT
TRBV7-2	TRBJ2-5	.	TRBD1	CASSAATGVPWQETQYF	TGTGCCAGCAGCGCAGCGACAGGGGTCCCCTGGCAAGAGACCCAGTACTTC
TRBV28	TRBJ1-5	.	.	CASSDQVGNQPQHF	TGTGCCAGCAGTGATCAGGTCGGAAATCAGCCCCAGCATTTT
TRBV6-5	TRBJ1-1	many	.	CASSSGMNTEAFF	TGTGCCAGCAGTTCGGGGATGAACACTGAAGCTTTCTTT
TRBV15	TRBJ2-3	.	TRBD2	CATSSVAGALGDTQYF	TGTGCCACCAGCAGTGTAGCGGGAGCTCTGGGTGATACGCAGTATTTT
TRBV3-1	TRBJ2-5	many	TRBD1	CASSPGQGARETQYF	TGTGCCAGCAGCCCAGGACAGGGGGCGAGGGAGACCCAGTACTTC
TRBV6-2/TRBV6-3	TRBJ1-1	.	.	CASSHSWENTEAFF	TGTGCCAGCAGTCACTCCTGGGAGAACACTGAAGCTTTCTTT
TRBV29-1	TRBJ2-3	.	.	CSVQPRFTDTQYF	TGCAGCGTTCAACCGCGATTTACAGATACGCAGTATTTT
TRBV24-1	TRBJ2-1	.	TRBD2	CATSGAGGPYNEQFF	TGTGCCACCAGTGGCGCGGGGGGGCCCTACAATGAGCAGTTCTTC
TRBV7-8	TRBJ1-2	many	.	CASSLFGPAGNGYTF	TGTGCCAGCAGCTTATTCGGTCCTGCAGGGAATGGCTACACCTTC
TRBV7-3	TRBJ2-2	many	.	CASSFSGTGELFF	TGTGCCAGCAGCTTCAGCGGCACCGGGGAGCTGTTTTTT
TRBV5-6	TRBJ2-6	few	.	CASSLVSAVSGANVLTF	TGTGCCAGCAGCTTGGTATCGGCCGTCTCTGGGGCCAACGTCCTGACTTTC
TRBV20-1	TRBJ2-7	many	.	CSASRDPGDYEQYF	TGCAGTGCTAGCCGAGACCCCGGGGACTACGAGCAGTACTTC
TRBV28	TRBJ2-4	many	TRBD2	CASSLRTSGAKNIQYF	TGTGCCAGCAGTTTACGAACTAGCGGGGCCAAAAACATTCAGTACTTC
TRBV3-1	TRBJ1-2	few	.	CASSPSRRGGSDGYTF	TGTGCCAGCAGCCCATCCAGGAGAGGGGGATCGGATGGCTACACCTTC
TRBV6-1	TRBJ1-1	few	.	CASSGAFF	TGTGCCAGCAGTGGAGCTTTCTTT
TRBV4-3	TRBJ1-6	.	TRBD1	CASSQEDRVGSPLHF	TGCGCCAGCAGCCAAGAGGACAGGGTTGGTTCACCCCTCCACTTT
TRBV5-1	TRBJ2-7	many	TRBD2	CASSLGDGTNPYEQYF	TGCGCCAGCAGCTTAGGAGACGGGACTAACCCCTACGAGCAGTACTTC